Listed below are T cell receptor beta chains from one sample, sequenced in a study of a mutant IDH1 vaccine in newly diagnosed glioma. Measured with immunoSEQ multiplex PCR; TCRdb has only the in-frame clones, and not every one. Of about 38,000 clones listed, around 82% were seen once; the top ten hold approximately 5.7%. These receptors lack a known antigen. The sample in question was PBMCs, obtained from a glioma patient whose treatment included an IDH1 peptide vaccine. These receptors were obtained from a middle-aged man with glioma. The CDR3 runs from the conserved cysteine through the conserved F or W. D genes are given only for firm matches. The size entry is marked missing in some rows and otherwise reads once, few, many or a size class.

v_call	clone_size	d_call	j_call	cdr3_aa	cdr3_nt
TRBV6-6	NA	NA	TRBJ1-2	CASNLDPRYGYTF	TGTGCCAGCAACCTTGACCCCCGCTATGGCTACACCTTC
TRBV2	NA	TRBD1	TRBJ2-2	CASRDTGVTGELFF	TGTGCCAGCAGGGATACAGGGGTTACCGGGGAGCTGTTTTTT
TRBV7-8	once	NA	TRBJ1-5	CASSLGRASNQPQHF	TGTGCCAGCAGCTTAGGGAGGGCGAGCAATCAGCCCCAGCATTTT
TRBV6-6	NA	NA	TRBJ2-5	CASSFPGTAQETQYF	TGTGCCAGCAGTTTCCCAGGGACCGCGCAAGAGACCCAGTACTTC
TRBV7-9	NA	NA	TRBJ1-2	CAARGADGYTF	TGTGCCGCGAGAGGGGCCGATGGCTACACCTTC
TRBV5-5	NA	NA	TRBJ1-2	CASSFRDTITNYGYTF	TGTGCCAGCAGCTTCCGGGACACAATAACTAACTATGGCTACACCTTC
TRBV2	NA	NA	TRBJ2-7	CASSESLIRGRQYF	TGTGCCAGCAGTGAATCACTAATCAGGGGCCGGCAGTACTTC
TRBV2	NA	TRBD1	TRBJ1-4	CASTPTQDRNEKLFF	TGTGCCAGCACCCCAACGCAGGACAGGAATGAAAAACTGTTTTTT
TRBV25-1	NA	NA	TRBJ2-3	CASTSYEGWLLDTQYF	TGTGCCAGCACCTCATATGAGGGTTGGCTCTTAGATACGCAGTATTTT
TRBV20-1	few	NA	TRBJ1-6	CSAIKDALHF	TGCAGTGCCATCAAGGACGCCCTCCACTTT
TRBV5-1	NA	NA	TRBJ1-1	CASSPQGRAHLNTEAFF	TGCGCCAGCAGCCCGCAGGGCCGGGCCCATCTGAACACTGAAGCTTTCTTT
TRBV13	few	NA	TRBJ1-5	CASSLGGGSHQPQHF	TGTGCCAGCAGCTTAGGCGGAGGGTCTCATCAGCCCCAGCATTTT
TRBV13	NA	NA	TRBJ2-7	CASSPGRGYEQYF	TGTGCCAGCAGCCCGGGGAGGGGGTACGAGCAGTACTTC
TRBV29-1	NA	NA	TRBJ1-1	CSVDSPLSEMNTEAFF	TGCAGCGTTGACTCACCTTTGTCGGAAATGAACACTGAAGCTTTCTTT
TRBV11-2	NA	TRBD2	TRBJ2-7	CASSLTSSGGGEQYF	TGTGCCAGCAGCCTAACCTCCAGCGGGGGAGGCGAGCAGTACTTC
TRBV10-2	once	NA	TRBJ1-1	CASRTQERNTEAFF	TGCGCCAGCAGAACACAGGAAAGGAACACTGAAGCTTTCTTT
TRBV6-5	NA	NA	TRBJ1-2	CASSPPGRPYGYTF	TGTGCCAGCAGTCCCCCGGGACGGCCCTATGGCTACACCTTC
TRBV6-6	once	TRBD1	TRBJ1-4	CASSYAGQGGEKLFF	TGTGCCAGCAGTTACGCGGGACAGGGCGGTGAAAAACTGTTTTTT
TRBV28	few	NA	TRBJ1-1	CASSLAWKNTEAFF	TGTGCCAGCAGTTTAGCCTGGAAGAACACTGAAGCTTTCTTT
TRBV13	NA	TRBD1	TRBJ1-2	CASSDRTGTETFHGYTF	TGTGCCAGCAGCGACCGAACCGGGACAGAGACTTTCCATGGCTACACCTTC
TRBV6-6	NA	NA	TRBJ1-4	CASSYDYEKLFF	TGTGCCAGCAGTTATGACTATGAAAAACTGTTTTTT
TRBV2	NA	NA	TRBJ1-2	CASRSLGREGYTF	TGTGCCAGCAGGTCACTCGGAAGGGAGGGCTACACCTTC
TRBV30	NA	TRBD1	TRBJ1-6	CAWDRVQGSPLHF	TGTGCCTGGGACAGGGTTCAAGGTTCACCCCTCCACTTT
TRBV4-2	NA	NA	TRBJ2-7	CASSQVGAYEQYF	TGTGCCAGCAGCCAAGTAGGGGCCTACGAGCAGTACTTC
TRBV30	few	NA	TRBJ1-4	CAWSRVGGRREKLFF	TGTGCCTGGAGTCGAGTGGGGGGGCGGCGGGAAAAACTGTTTTTT
TRBV5-6	NA	NA	TRBJ1-2	CASSLGHPGYTF	TGTGCCAGCAGCTTGGGACACCCTGGCTACACCTTC
TRBV19	NA	TRBD1	TRBJ1-1	CASQRTGNMNTEAFF	TGTGCCAGCCAGAGGACAGGTAATATGAACACTGAAGCTTTCTTT
TRBV18	few	TRBD2	TRBJ2-1	CASSLISGGGYEQFF	TGTGCCAGCTCACTAATCAGCGGGGGGGGCTATGAGCAGTTCTTC
TRBV2	NA	TRBD1	TRBJ2-7	CASRDRGGYEQYF	TGTGCCAGCAGGGACAGGGGGGGCTACGAGCAGTACTTC
TRBV29-1	NA	NA	TRBJ1-2	CSVNGGGGYTF	TGCAGCGTTAACGGAGGGGGGGGCTACACCTTC
TRBV4-1	NA	TRBD1	TRBJ1-1	CASSQVPTGLTEAFF	TGCGCCAGCAGCCAAGTGCCGACAGGGCTGACTGAAGCTTTCTTT
TRBV9	NA	TRBD1	TRBJ2-7	CASSPRTGQVYEQYF	TGTGCCAGCAGCCCCCGGACAGGGCAAGTCTACGAGCAGTACTTC
TRBV5-4	NA	NA	TRBJ1-2	CASSLDDTAQIGLSQF	TGTGCCAGCAGCTTGGATGACACCGCTCAAATTGGCCTTTCGCAATTC
TRBV25-1	NA	TRBD1	TRBJ2-7	CASSARDRVEQYF	TGTGCCAGCAGTGCGCGGGACAGGGTCGAGCAGTACTTC